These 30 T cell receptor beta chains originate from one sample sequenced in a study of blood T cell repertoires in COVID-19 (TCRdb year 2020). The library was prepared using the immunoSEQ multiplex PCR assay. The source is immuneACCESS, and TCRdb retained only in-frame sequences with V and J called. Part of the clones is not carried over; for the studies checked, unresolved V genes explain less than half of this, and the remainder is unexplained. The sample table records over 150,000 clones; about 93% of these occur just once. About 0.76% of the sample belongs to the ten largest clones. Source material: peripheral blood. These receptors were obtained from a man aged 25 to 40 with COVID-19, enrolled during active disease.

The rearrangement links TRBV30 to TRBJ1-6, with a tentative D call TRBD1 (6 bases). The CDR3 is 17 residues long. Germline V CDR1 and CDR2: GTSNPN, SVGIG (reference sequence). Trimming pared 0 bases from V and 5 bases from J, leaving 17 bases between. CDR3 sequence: CAWSVPPFGQNNSPLHF. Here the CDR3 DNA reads TGTGCCTGGAGTGTACCCCCTTTTGGACAGAATAATTCACCCCTCCACTTT.

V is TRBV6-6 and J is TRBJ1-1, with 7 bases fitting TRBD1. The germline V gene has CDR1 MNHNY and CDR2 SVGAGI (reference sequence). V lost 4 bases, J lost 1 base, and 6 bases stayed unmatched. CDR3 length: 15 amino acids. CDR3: CASSSPDRANTEAFF. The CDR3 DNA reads TGTGCCAGCAGTTCCCCTGACAGGGCGAACACTGAAGCTTTCTTT.

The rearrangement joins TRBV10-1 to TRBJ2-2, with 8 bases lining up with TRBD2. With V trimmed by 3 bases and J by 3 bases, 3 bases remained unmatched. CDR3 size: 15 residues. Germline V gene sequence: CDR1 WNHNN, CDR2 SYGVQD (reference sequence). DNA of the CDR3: TGCGCCAGCAGTGATGGTAGCGGGGACACCGGGGAGCTGTTTTTT. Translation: CASSDGSGDTGELFF.

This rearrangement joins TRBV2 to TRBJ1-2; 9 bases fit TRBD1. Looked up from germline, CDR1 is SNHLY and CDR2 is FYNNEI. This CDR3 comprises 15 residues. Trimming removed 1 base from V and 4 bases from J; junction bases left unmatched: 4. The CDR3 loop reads CASSEEGQGLYGYTF. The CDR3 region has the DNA TGTGCCAGCAGTGAAGAGGGACAGGGACTCTATGGCTACACCTTC.

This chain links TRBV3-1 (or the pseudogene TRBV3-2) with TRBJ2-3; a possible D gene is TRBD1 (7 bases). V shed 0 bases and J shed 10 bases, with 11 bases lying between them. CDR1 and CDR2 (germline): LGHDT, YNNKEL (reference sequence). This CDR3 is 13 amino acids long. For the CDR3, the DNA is TGTGCCAGCAGCCAAGAAGGAGGGGGCCCGCAGTATTTT. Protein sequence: CASSQEGGGPQYF.

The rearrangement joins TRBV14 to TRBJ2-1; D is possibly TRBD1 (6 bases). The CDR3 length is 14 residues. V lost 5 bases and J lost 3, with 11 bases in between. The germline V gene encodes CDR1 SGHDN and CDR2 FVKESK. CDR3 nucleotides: TGTGCCAGCAGCGCCCGGGACAACTACAATGAGCAGTTCTTC. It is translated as CASSARDNYNEQFF.

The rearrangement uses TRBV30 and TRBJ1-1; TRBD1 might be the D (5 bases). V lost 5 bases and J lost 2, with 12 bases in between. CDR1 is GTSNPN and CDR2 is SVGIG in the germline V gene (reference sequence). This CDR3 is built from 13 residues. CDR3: CAWGRQSNTEAFF. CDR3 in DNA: TGTGCCTGGGGAAGACAGAGTAACACTGAAGCTTTCTTT. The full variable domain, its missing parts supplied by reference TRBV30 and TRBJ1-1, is SQTIHQWPATLVQPVGSPLSLECTVEGTSNPNLYWYRQAAGRGLQLLFYSVGIGQISSEVPQNLSASRPQDRQFILSSKKLLLSDSGFYLCAWGRQSNTEAFFGQGTRLTVV.

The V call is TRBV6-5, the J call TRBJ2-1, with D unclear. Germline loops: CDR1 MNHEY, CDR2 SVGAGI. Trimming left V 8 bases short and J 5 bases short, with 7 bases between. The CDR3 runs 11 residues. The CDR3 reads CASYSHNEQFF. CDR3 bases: TGTGCCAGCTACTCTCACAATGAGCAGTTCTTC.

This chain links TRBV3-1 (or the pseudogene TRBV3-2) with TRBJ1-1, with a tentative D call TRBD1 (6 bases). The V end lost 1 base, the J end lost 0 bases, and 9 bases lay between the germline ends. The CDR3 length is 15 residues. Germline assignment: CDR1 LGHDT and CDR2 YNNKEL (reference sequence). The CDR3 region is CASSQGGLVNTEAFF. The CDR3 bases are TGTGCCAGCAGCCAAGGGGGGCTTGTGAACACTGAAGCTTTCTTT.

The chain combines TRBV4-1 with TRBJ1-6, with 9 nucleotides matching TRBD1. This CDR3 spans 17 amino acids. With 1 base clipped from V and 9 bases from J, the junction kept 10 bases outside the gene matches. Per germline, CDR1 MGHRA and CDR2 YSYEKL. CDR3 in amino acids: CASSQAPDRGVSSPLHF. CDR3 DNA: TGCGCCAGCAGCCAAGCCCCAGACAGGGGGGTGAGTTCACCCCTCCACTTT.

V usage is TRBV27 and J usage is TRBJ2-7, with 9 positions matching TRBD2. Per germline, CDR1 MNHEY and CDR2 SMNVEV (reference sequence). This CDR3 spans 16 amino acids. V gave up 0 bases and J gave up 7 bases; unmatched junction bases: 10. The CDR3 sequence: CASSLSDTAGGFEQYF. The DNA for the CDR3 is TGTGCCAGCAGTTTATCTGACACAGCGGGGGGTTTTGAGCAGTACTTC.

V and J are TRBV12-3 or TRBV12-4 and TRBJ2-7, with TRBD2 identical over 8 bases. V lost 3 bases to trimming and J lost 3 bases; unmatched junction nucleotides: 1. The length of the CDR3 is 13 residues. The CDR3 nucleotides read TGTGCCAGCAGTTTTCTAGCGGGCTACGAGCAGTACTTC. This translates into CASSFLAGYEQYF.

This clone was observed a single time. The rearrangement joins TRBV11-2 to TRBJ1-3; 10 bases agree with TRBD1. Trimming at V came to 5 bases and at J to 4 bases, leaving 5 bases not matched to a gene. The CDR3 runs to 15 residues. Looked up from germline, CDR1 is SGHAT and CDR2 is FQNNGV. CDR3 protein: CASSGDRGAGNTIYF. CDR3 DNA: TGTGCCAGCAGCGGGGACAGGGGAGCGGGAAACACCATATATTTT.

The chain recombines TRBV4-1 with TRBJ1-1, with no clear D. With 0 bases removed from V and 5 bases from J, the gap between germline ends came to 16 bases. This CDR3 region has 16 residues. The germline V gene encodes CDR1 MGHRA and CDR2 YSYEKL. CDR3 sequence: CASSQDPNSRRTEAFF. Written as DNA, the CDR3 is TGCGCCAGCAGCCAAGATCCGAACTCCCGCCGGACTGAAGCTTTCTTT.

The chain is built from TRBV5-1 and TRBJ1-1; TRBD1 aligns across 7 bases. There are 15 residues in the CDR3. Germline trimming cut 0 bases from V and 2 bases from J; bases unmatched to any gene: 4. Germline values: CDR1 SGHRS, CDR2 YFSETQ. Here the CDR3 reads CASSLGTGRNTEAFF. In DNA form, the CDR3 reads TGCGCCAGCAGCTTGGGGACAGGACGCAACACTGAAGCTTTCTTT.

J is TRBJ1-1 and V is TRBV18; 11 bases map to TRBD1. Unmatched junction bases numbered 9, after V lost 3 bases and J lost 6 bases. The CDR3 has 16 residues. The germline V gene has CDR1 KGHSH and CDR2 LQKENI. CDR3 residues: CASSPGQGGSSSEAFF. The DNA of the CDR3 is TGTGCCAGCTCACCGGGACAGGGGGGAAGTTCGTCTGAAGCTTTCTTT. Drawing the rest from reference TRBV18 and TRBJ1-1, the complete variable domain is NAGVMQNPRHLVRRRGQEARLRCSPMKGHSHVYWYRQLPEEGLKFMVYLQKENIIDESGMPKERFSAEFPKEGPSILRIQQVVRGDSAAYFCASSPGQGGSSSEAFFGQGTRLTVV.

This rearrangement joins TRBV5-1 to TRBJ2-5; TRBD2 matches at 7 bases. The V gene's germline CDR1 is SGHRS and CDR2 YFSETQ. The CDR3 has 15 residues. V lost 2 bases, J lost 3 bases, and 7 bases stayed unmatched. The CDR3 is CASSLAGREEETQYF. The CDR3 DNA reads TGCGCCAGCAGCTTAGCGGGGAGGGAAGAAGAGACCCAGTACTTC.

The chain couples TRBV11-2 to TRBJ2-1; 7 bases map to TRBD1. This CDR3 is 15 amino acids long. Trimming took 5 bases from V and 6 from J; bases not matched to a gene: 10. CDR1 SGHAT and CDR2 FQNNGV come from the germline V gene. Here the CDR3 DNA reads TGTGCCAGCAGCCCCGGGACAGTTATTGTCAATGAGCAGTTCTTC. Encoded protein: CASSPGTVIVNEQFF.

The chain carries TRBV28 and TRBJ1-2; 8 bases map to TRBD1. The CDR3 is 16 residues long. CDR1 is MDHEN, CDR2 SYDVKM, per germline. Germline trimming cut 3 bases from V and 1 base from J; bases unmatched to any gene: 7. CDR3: CASSLGTGLNNYGYTF. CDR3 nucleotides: TGTGCCAGCAGTTTGGGGACAGGCCTGAATAACTATGGCTACACCTTC.

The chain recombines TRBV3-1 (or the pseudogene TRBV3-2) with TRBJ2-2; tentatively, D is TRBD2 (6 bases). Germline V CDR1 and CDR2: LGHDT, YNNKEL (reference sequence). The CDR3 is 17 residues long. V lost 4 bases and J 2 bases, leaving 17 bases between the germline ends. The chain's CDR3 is CASSLRKGGVNTGELFF. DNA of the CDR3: TGTGCCAGCAGCCTCCGAAAGGGCGGGGTTAACACCGGGGAGCTGTTTTTT.

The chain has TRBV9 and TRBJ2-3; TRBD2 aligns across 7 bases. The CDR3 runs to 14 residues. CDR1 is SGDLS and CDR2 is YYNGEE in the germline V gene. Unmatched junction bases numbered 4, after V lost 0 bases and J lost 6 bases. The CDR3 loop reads CASSVGTSPDTQYF. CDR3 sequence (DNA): TGTGCCAGCAGCGTAGGGACTAGTCCCGATACGCAGTATTTT. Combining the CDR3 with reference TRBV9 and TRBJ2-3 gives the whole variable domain DSGVTQTPKHLITATGQRVTLRCSPRSGDLSVYWYQQSLDQGLQFLIQYYNGEERAKGNILERFSAQQFPDLHSELNLSSLELGDSALYFCASSVGTSPDTQYFGPGTRLTVL.

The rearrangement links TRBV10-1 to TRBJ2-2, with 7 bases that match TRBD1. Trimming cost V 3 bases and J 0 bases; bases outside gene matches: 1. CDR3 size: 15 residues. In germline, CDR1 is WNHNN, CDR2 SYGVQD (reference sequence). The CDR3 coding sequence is TGCGCCAGCAGTGACGGGACAGCGAACACCGGGGAGCTGTTTTTT. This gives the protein CASSDGTANTGELFF.

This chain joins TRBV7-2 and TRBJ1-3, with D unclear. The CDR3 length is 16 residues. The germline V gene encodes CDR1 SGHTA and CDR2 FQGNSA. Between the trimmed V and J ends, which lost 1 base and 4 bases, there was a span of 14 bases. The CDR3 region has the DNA TGTGCCAGCAGCTTAGTGTCCAATTCGAGGGGAAACACCATATATTTT. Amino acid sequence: CASSLVSNSRGNTIYF.

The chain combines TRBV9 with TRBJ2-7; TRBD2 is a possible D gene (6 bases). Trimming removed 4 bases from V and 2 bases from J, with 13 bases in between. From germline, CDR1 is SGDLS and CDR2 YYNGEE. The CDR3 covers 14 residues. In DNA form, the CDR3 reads TGTGCCAGCAGCTCCCGGGACTCCGCCTACGAGCAGTACTTC. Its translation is CASSSRDSAYEQYF.

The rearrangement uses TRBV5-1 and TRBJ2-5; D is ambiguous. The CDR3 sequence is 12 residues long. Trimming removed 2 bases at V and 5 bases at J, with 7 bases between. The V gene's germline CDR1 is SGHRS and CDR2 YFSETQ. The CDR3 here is CASSFSRETQYF. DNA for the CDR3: TGCGCCAGCAGCTTCTCGCGGGAGACCCAGTACTTC.

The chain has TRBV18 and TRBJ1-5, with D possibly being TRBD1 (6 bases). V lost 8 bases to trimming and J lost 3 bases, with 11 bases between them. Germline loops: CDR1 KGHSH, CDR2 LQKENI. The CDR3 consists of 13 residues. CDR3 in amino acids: CASADSSNQPQHF. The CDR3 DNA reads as TGTGCCAGCGCGGACAGTTCCAATCAGCCCCAGCATTTT.

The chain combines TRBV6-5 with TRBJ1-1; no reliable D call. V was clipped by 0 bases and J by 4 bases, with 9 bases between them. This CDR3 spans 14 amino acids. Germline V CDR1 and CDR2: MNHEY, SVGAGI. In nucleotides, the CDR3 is TGTGCCAGCAGTTACTCTGCAGGATTCACTGAAGCTTTCTTT. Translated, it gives CASSYSAGFTEAFF.

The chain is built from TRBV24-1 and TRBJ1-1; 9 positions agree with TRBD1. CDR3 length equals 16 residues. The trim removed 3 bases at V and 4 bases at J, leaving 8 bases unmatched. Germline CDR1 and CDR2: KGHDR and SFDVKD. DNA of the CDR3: TGTGCCACCAGTGATGCCACAGGGGGCTGGTGCACTGAAGCTTTCTTT. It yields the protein CATSDATGGWCTEAFF.

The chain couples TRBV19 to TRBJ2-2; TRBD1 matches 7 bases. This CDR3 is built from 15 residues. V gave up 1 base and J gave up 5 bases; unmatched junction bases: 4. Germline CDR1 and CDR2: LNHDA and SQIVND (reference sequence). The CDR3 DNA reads TGTGCCAGTAGTATAGCACAGGGGTATACCGGGGAGCTGTTTTTT. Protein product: CASSIAQGYTGELFF.

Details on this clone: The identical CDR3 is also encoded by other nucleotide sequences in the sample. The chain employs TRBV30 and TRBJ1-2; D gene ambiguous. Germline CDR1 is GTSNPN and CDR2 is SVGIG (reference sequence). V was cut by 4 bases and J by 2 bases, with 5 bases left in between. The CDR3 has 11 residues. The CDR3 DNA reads TGTGCCTGGACGGGGAACTATGGCTACACCTTC. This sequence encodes CAWTGNYGYTF.